Following are 28 T cell receptor beta chains from one sample sequenced in a study of identical twins. MiXCR, applied by TCRdb to the 5' RACE reads, yields one record per CDR3 protein. The table records 300,000 to 350,000 distinct CDR3 sequences, around an eighth of them present only once. Separately, the same data were catalogued under a study of yellow fever vaccine responses in identical twins.

The sequenced material came from CD8+ T cells sorted from blood. All receptors come from a woman in her late teens or twenties in good health.

This clonotype has more than one count but fewer than ten. The J gene is TRBJ2-7, the V gene TRBV28, with D tentatively TRBD1 (6 bases). This CDR3 spans 15 amino acids. The V end was cut by 6 bases, the J end by 2 bases, with 17 bases between. The germline V gene encodes CDR1 MDHEN and CDR2 SYDVKM. The CDR3 DNA reads as TGTGCCAGCAGCCCTTACAGGGAAAGGACCTACGAGCAGTACTTC. It is translated as CASSPYRERTYEQYF.

The chain employs TRBV7-7 and TRBJ1-1, with D hard to call. The CDR3 runs to 13 residues. Germline V gene lookup returns CDR1 SSHAT and CDR2 FNYEAQ (reference sequence). The V gene lost 10 bases and the J gene lost 1 base, with 13 bases spanning the gap. The CDR3 sequence is CATGPQTNTEAFF. The CDR3 region has the DNA TGTGCCACCGGCCCACAGACGAACACTGAAGCTTTCTTT. The variable domain in full, completed from reference TRBV7-7 and TRBJ1-1, reads GAGVSQSPRYKVTKRGQDVTLRCDPISSHATLYWYQQALGQGPEFLTYFNYEAQPDKSGLPSDRFSAERPEGSISTLTIQRTEQRDSAMYRCATGPQTNTEAFFGQGTRLTVV.

In its sample, this clonotype was seen once. This chain links TRBV6-5 with TRBJ2-5, with a tentative D call TRBD1 (5 bases). Germline values: CDR1 MNHEY, CDR2 SVGAGI. Trimming took off 2 bases at V and 3 bases at J, with 10 bases between the two ends. This CDR3 comprises 14 residues. CDR3 sequence: CASSYRQGEETQYF. The DNA for the CDR3 is TGTGCCAGCAGTTACAGGCAGGGTGAAGAGACCCAGTACTTC.

This clonotype has more than one count but fewer than ten. This chain links TRBV15 with TRBJ2-1; TRBD2 aligns across 14 bases. Germline values: CDR1 LNHNV, CDR2 YYDKDF (reference sequence). CDR3 size: 16 residues. Unmatched junction bases numbered 2, after V lost 1 base and J lost 6 bases. The CDR3 protein is CATSRGGTSGGNEQFF. DNA of the CDR3: TGTGCCACCAGCAGAGGGGGGACTAGCGGGGGCAATGAGCAGTTCTTC.

This clonotype was seen only a few times. The chain uses TRBV6-1 and TRBJ2-1; D is possibly TRBD1 or TRBD2 (5 bases each). The V end lost 6 bases, the J end lost 4 bases, and 13 bases lay between the germline ends. The germline V gene has CDR1 MNHNS and CDR2 SASEGT. CDR3 length equals 14 residues. Written as DNA, the CDR3 is TGTGCCAGCAGGCCGGGACCTCGATACAATGAGCAGTTCTTC. Amino acids: CASRPGPRYNEQFF.

J is TRBJ1-2 and V is TRBV6-5; D unresolved. The CDR3 totals 13 residues. Germline CDR1 reads MNHEY; CDR2 reads SVGAGI. V gave up 2 bases and J gave up 6 bases, with 10 bases separating them. The CDR3 region has the DNA TGTGCCAGCAGTTACATGGGTGGGGATGGCTACACCTTC. Translated: CASSYMGGDGYTF.

V is TRBV12-3 or TRBV12-4 and J is TRBJ2-3; possible D gene TRBD1, 6 bases. V gave up 8 bases and J gave up 4 bases, with 19 bases separating them. This CDR3 is 15 amino acids long. Written as DNA, the CDR3 is TGTGCCAGCGGCGGAGGCAGGGGTTTTTCAGATACGCAGTATTTT. Its protein is CASGGGRGFSDTQYF.

The chain uses TRBV18 and TRBJ2-1; 7 bases map to TRBD2. J lost 2 bases, V lost 0 bases, and 7 bases had no gene match. The germline V gene encodes CDR1 KGHSH and CDR2 LQKENI. CDR3 length: 17 residues. CDR3 residues: CASSPPGGRLAYNEQFF. Here the CDR3 DNA reads TGTGCCAGCTCACCACCGGGGGGGAGACTAGCCTACAATGAGCAGTTCTTC.

The chain links TRBV19 to TRBJ2-7, with a possible D match to TRBD2 (6 bases). V lost 5 bases to trimming and J lost 4 bases, with 12 bases between them. Germline loops: CDR1 LNHDA, CDR2 SQIVND (reference sequence). The CDR3 totals 13 residues. CDR3 bases: TGTGCCAGTAGTCCAGGACTATTTTACGAGCAGTACGTC. It codes for CASSPGLFYEQYV.

This clonotype was seen a handful of times. The CDR3 region is CAIVRGSRYTF. CDR3 coding DNA: TGTGCCATAGTAAGAGGGAGTCGCTACACCTTC. The chain links TRBV28 to TRBJ1-2; no reliable D call. The CDR3 extends over 11 amino acids. Germline CDR1 and CDR2: MDHEN and SYDVKM. The V gene lost 10 bases and the J gene lost 9 bases, with 15 bases spanning the gap.

The V and J genes are TRBV11-2 and TRBJ1-1; D is perhaps TRBD1 (5 bases). Trimming took 5 bases from V and 0 from J, leaving 10 bases between them. From germline, CDR1 is SGHAT and CDR2 FQNNGV. The CDR3 is 14 residues long. As DNA, the CDR3 is TGTGCCAGCAGCGAGACAGTCATGAACACTGAAGCTTTCTTT. Translating gives CASSETVMNTEAFF.

This chain connects TRBV28 to TRBJ2-2; D is unclear. The CDR3 is 11 residues long. CDR1 and CDR2 from the germline V gene are MDHEN and SYDVKM. Trimming stripped 10 bases from V and 5 bases from J, with 8 bases between. The CDR3 loop is CAIDGTGELFF. Here the CDR3 DNA reads TGTGCCATAGACGGGACCGGGGAGCTGTTTTTT.

This clonotype occurred once. This chain joins TRBV6-5 and TRBJ2-5; D might be TRBD1 (5 bases). The V end was cut by 0 bases, the J end by 3 bases, with 14 bases between. Germline V gives CDR1 MNHEY, CDR2 SVGAGI. This CDR3 spans 16 amino acids. CDR3 coding DNA: TGTGCCAGCAGTTACTCGGGGCAAAGAAATAAAGAGACCCAGTACTTC. Its translation is CASSYSGQRNKETQYF.

The CDR3 coding sequence is TGTGCCACCTCTTCGGGAGCAGGGGGTTTCCAAGAGACCCAGTACTTC. Translated: CATSSGAGGFQETQYF. This chain links TRBV27 with TRBJ2-5, with D possibly matching TRBD1 (7 bases). Germline lookup yields CDR1 MNHEY and CDR2 SMNVEV (reference sequence). The ends were cut back, 10 bases at V and 1 base at J, with 22 bases in the middle. The CDR3 extends over 16 amino acids.

A few counts support this clonotype. The chain joins TRBV20-1 to TRBJ2-1; tentatively, D is TRBD1 or TRBD2 (5 bases each). The CDR3 consists of 15 residues. Looked up from germline, CDR1 is DFQATT and CDR2 is SNEGSKA (reference sequence). The V gene lost 1 base and the J gene lost 2 bases, with 12 bases spanning the gap. The CDR3: CSARAEGSPYNEQFF. In DNA form, the CDR3 reads TGCAGTGCTAGAGCTGAGGGGTCCCCCTACAATGAGCAGTTCTTC.

This clonotype was seen more than once but under ten times. The V gene is TRBV20-1, the J gene TRBJ2-3; 12 bases align to TRBD2. Looked up from germline, CDR1 is DFQATT and CDR2 is SNEGSKA (reference sequence). Trimming cost V 3 bases and J 1 base; bases outside gene matches: 11. The CDR3 totals 18 residues. CDR3 in amino acids: CSARGLAGGPLGTDTQYF. In nucleotides, the CDR3 is TGCAGTGCTAGGGGCCTAGCGGGAGGGCCCCTGGGCACAGATACGCAGTATTTT.

This clonotype was observed at least ten times. The gene calls are TRBV7-3 and TRBJ2-7, with no clear D. Germline-derived CDR1 and CDR2 are SGHTA and FQGTGA. Trimming stripped 2 bases from V and 5 bases from J, with 10 bases between. The CDR3 covers 13 residues. This chain's CDR3 is CASSLDTIDEQYF. The CDR3 DNA is TGTGCCAGCAGCTTAGATACAATTGACGAGCAGTACTTC.

Details on this clonotype: Germline and junction disagree at one end, which may indicate a read error. The gene calls are TRBV9 and TRBJ1-1; D ambiguous. Germline CDR1 reads SGDLS; CDR2 reads YYNGEE. The CDR3 length is 15 residues. The CDR3 is CVSSVEGRTNTEAFF. DNA for the CDR3: TGTGTCAGCAGCGTAGAAGGCAGGACGAACACTGAAGCTTTCTTT.

There are a few counts of this clonotype. The rearrangement uses TRBV13 and TRBJ2-5, with 7 bases aligning to TRBD1. CDR3 length equals 17 residues. Trimming took 4 bases from V and 2 from J; bases not matched to a gene: 13. Germline values: CDR1 PRHDT, CDR2 FYEKMQ (reference sequence). The chain's CDR3 is CASSSTFLGQDQETQYF. The CDR3 DNA follows: TGTGCCAGCAGCTCAACCTTCCTTGGACAGGATCAAGAGACCCAGTACTTC.

This clonotype was observed a few times. The chain links TRBV24-1 to TRBJ2-1; no firm D call. Deletions cut 5 bases from V and 4 bases from J, with 8 bases between. The length of the CDR3 is 13 residues. Looked up from germline, CDR1 is KGHDR and CDR2 is SFDVKD. The CDR3 loop reads CATSGARYNEQFF. CDR3 coding DNA: TGTGCCACCAGTGGCGCCAGATACAATGAGCAGTTCTTC.

J is TRBJ2-1 and V is TRBV28; D is unresolved. The CDR3 is 13 residues long. Germline V lookup: CDR1 MDHEN, CDR2 SYDVKM. V was cut by 2 bases and J by 6 bases, with 8 bases left in between. CDR3 in DNA: TGTGCCAGCAGTTTACGCGGTTTCAATGAGCAGTTCTTC. Its translation is CASSLRGFNEQFF.

This chain joins TRBV7-9 and TRBJ2-7; the match to TRBD2 covers 8 bases. The CDR3 has 15 amino acids. The germline CDR1 and CDR2 sequences are SEHNR and FQNEAQ (reference sequence). With V trimmed by 1 base and J by 3 bases, 5 bases remained unmatched. The CDR3 coding sequence is TGTGCCAGCAGCTTAGAGACTAGCGCCAACTACGAGCAGTACTTC. Its protein is CASSLETSANYEQYF.

This chain joins TRBV12-3 or TRBV12-4 and TRBJ2-1; a weak D match, TRBD2 (6 bases). This CDR3 region has 17 residues. Trimming removed 2 bases at V and 3 bases at J, with 17 bases between. CDR3 nucleotide sequence: TGTGCCAGCAGTTTAAAGGGAGGCGGGACGGTCTACAATGAGCAGTTCTTC. It codes for CASSLKGGGTVYNEQFF.

The rearrangement links TRBV7-7 to TRBJ2-3, with D tentatively TRBD1 (6 bases). V lost 0 bases to trimming and J lost 6 bases, with 19 bases between them. The CDR3 runs 17 residues. The germline V gene encodes CDR1 SSHAT and CDR2 FNYEAQ (reference sequence). CDR3 in DNA: TGTGCCAGCAGCTTAGCTATCGGACAGCCCGCATGCGATACGCAGTATTTT. Its translation is CASSLAIGQPACDTQYF.

This chain links TRBV5-6 with TRBJ2-2; TRBD2 matches at 11 bases. The CDR3 spans 16 residues. CDR1 and CDR2 (germline): SGHDT, YYEEEE. V shed 0 bases and J 3 bases; nucleotides not matched to a gene: 1. CDR3 DNA: TGTGCCAGCAGCTTGGAACTAGCGGGAGACACCGGGGAGCTGTTTTTT. Translation: CASSLELAGDTGELFF.

The V call is TRBV11-2, the J call TRBJ2-7, with D unclear. This CDR3 has 15 amino acids. Trimming removed 3 bases at V and 0 bases at J, with 12 bases between. CDR1 is SGHAT, CDR2 FQNNGV, per germline. CDR3 amino acids: CASSFIGRTSYEQYV. CDR3 DNA sequence: TGTGCCAGCAGCTTCATAGGCCGTACCTCCTACGAGCAGTACGTC.

V is TRBV11-3 and J is TRBJ1-1; D not certain. The germline V and J ends were trimmed by 0 bases and 1 base, with 9 bases remaining between them. The CDR3 sequence is 15 residues long. Germline V gene lookup returns CDR1 SGHNT and CDR2 YENEEA. CDR3: CASSLDQGSNTEAFF. In DNA, the CDR3 is TGTGCCAGCAGCTTAGATCAAGGATCGAACACTGAAGCTTTCTTT.

This clonotype has a handful of counts. The V and J genes are TRBV29-1 and TRBJ2-1; 10 bases fit TRBD2. Germline CDR1 reads SQVTM; CDR2 reads ANQGSEA. CDR3 length: 12 residues. The V gene end was trimmed by 7 bases and the J gene end by 8 bases; junction bases not matched to a gene: 5. The CDR3: CSGWTSGYEQFF. In nucleotides, the CDR3 is TGCAGCGGATGGACTAGCGGTTATGAGCAGTTCTTC.